The 11 T cell receptor beta chains presented below share a single source sample, sequenced in a study of Ad26.COV2.S vaccination and SARS-CoV-2 variants (dated by TCRdb to about 2021). Libraries came from the immunoSEQ multiplex PCR assay. This is the immuneACCESS table as TCRdb keeps it, with only in-frame sequences that have V and J called. A part of the clones is gone; compared with another copy, unresolved V genes explain less than half, and the rest is unexplained. In all, the sample holds approximately 360,000 clones, and about four fifths of those were seen once. Nearly 7.5% of the sample goes to the ten largest clones. This specimen's treatment or condition label, interpreted: around 19 received Ad26.COV2.S at low or high dose, single or two shots; 5 received placebo; per-sample allocation not given. For vaccine and placebo recipients, the sequenced repertoires came from samples collected on day 63 after the first injection.

The material was peripheral blood, obtained in a trial of Ad26.COV2.S vaccine versus placebo. The receptors stem from a person between 18 and 65 years old who received the Ad26.COV2.S COVID-19 vaccine or a placebo.

The chain recombines TRBV9 with TRBJ1-2, with a possible D match to TRBD1 (5 bases). V was pared by 0 bases and J by 7 bases, with 10 bases between. The germline gives CDR1 SGDLS, CDR2 YYNGEE. The CDR3 has 13 amino acids. The CDR3 here is CASSVGGYGGYTF. The CDR3 DNA reads as TGTGCCAGCAGCGTAGGGGGGTATGGTGGCTACACCTTC.

This chain connects TRBV3-1 (or the pseudogene TRBV3-2) to TRBJ2-7; D ambiguous. Germline CDR1 reads LGHDT; CDR2 reads YNNKEL (reference sequence). The CDR3 has 13 amino acids. V lost 0 bases and J lost 0, with 3 bases in between. The CDR3 is CASSQESSYEQYF. The DNA of the CDR3 is TGTGCCAGCAGCCAAGAATCCTCCTACGAGCAGTACTTC.

This chain links TRBV7-8 with TRBJ1-1; the match to TRBD1 covers 7 bases. The CDR3 covers 15 residues. Germline CDR1 is SGHVS and CDR2 is FQNEAQ. Unmatched junction bases numbered 9, after V lost 5 bases and J lost 3 bases. DNA of the CDR3: TGTGCCAGCAGCCCGAGGGGGCCGCCTTACACTGAAGCTTTCTTT. Translated: CASSPRGPPYTEAFF. The complete variable domain, with remaining parts taken from reference TRBV7-8 and TRBJ1-1, reads GAGVSQSPRYKVAKRGQDVALRCDPISGHVSLFWYQQALGQGPEFLTYFQNEAQLDKSGLPSDRFFAERPEGSVSTLKIQRTQQEDSAVYLCASSPRGPPYTEAFFGQGTRLTVV.

This clone occurred once. The junction shows a germline mismatch at one end, possibly a read error. The J gene is TRBJ1-2, the V gene TRBV6-5; a weak D match, TRBD1 (5 bases). Germline V gene lookup returns CDR1 MNHEY and CDR2 SVGAGI. CDR3 length: 11 amino acids. CDR3 bases: TGTGCCAGCAGCGATCCCAGGGCAGCCGACTTC. Protein: CASSDPRAADF.

The V call is TRBV9, the J call TRBJ1-4, with 7 bases matching TRBD1. V was clipped by 3 bases and J by 14 bases; unmatched bases: 4. Germline V gives CDR1 SGDLS, CDR2 YYNGEE. This CDR3 region has 11 residues. CDR3 DNA sequence: TGTGCCAGCAGCGGGTACAGGGGTCTGTTTTTT. Amino acids: CASSGYRGLFF.

The chain couples TRBV12-5 to TRBJ2-3; no clear D gene. This CDR3 spans 17 amino acids. The V end was cut by 3 bases, the J end by 0 bases, with 16 bases between. The germline gives CDR1 LGHNT, CDR2 FRNRAP. CDR3 protein: CASGFTPDGKSTDTQYF. The CDR3 bases are TGTGCTAGTGGTTTCACGCCGGACGGTAAAAGCACAGATACGCAGTATTTT. Combining the CDR3 with reference TRBV12-5 and TRBJ2-3 gives the whole variable domain DARVTQTPRHKVTEMGQEVTMRCQPILGHNTVFWYRQTMMQGLELLAYFRNRAPLDDSGMPKDRFSAEMPDATLATLKIQPSEPRDSAVYFCASGFTPDGKSTDTQYFGPGTRLTVL.

In this sample, this clone turned up once. This chain joins TRBV29-1 and TRBJ2-7; perhaps TRBD1 as D (5 bases). The CDR3 spans 12 residues. With 6 bases removed from V and 2 bases from J, the gap between germline ends came to 11 bases. CDR1 SQVTM and CDR2 ANQGSEA come from the germline V gene. Here the CDR3 reads CSVQKDTYEQYF. CDR3 bases: TGCAGCGTCCAGAAGGACACCTACGAGCAGTACTTC.

In this sample, this clone turned up once. The chain links TRBV30 to TRBJ2-5; TRBD1 is a possible D gene (6 bases). Germline V gene sequence: CDR1 GTSNPN, CDR2 SVGIG (reference sequence). With 4 bases removed from V and 2 bases from J, the gap between germline ends came to 17 bases. This CDR3 spans 15 amino acids. The CDR3 bases are TGTGCCTGGACCTTCTCCCGGACAGAGCAAGAGACCCAGTACTTC. It is translated as CAWTFSRTEQETQYF.

This sequence joins TRBV5-1 and TRBJ2-5, with TRBD1 identical over 10 bases. The CDR3 extends over 18 amino acids. Unmatched junction bases numbered 13, after V lost 5 bases and J lost 0 bases. In germline, CDR1 is SGHRS, CDR2 YFSETQ. This CDR3 is CASRTPGQGTLDQETQYF. As DNA, the CDR3 is TGCGCCAGCAGAACGCCGGGACAGGGGACCTTGGACCAAGAGACCCAGTACTTC.

The rearrangement uses TRBV7-9 and TRBJ2-1; 7 bases map to TRBD2. This CDR3 has 16 residues. Unmatched junction bases numbered 7, after V lost 5 bases and J lost 0 bases. The germline V gene has CDR1 SEHNR and CDR2 FQNEAQ (reference sequence). CDR3 bases: TGTGCCAGCAGCCCACCGAGCGGGGCCTCCTACAATGAGCAGTTCTTC. It codes for CASSPPSGASYNEQFF.

The V and J genes are TRBV6-5 and TRBJ1-1, with D perhaps TRBD1 (5 bases). In germline, CDR1 is MNHEY, CDR2 SVGAGI. This CDR3 has 14 amino acids. V gave up 0 bases and J gave up 3 bases, with 8 bases separating them. CDR3 sequence: CASSYSGGYTEAFF. In DNA, the CDR3 is TGTGCCAGCAGTTACTCGGGGGGGTACACTGAAGCTTTCTTT.